These T cell receptor beta chains were read from a single sample in a study of control samples from healthy donors and cancer patients. Profiling relied on immunoSEQ multiplex PCR, and the TCRdb table lists in-frame clones only, not all of them. Of 90,000 to 120,000 clones in the sample, approximately 84% were seen once. Input material: blood. These receptors were taken from a man aged 18 to 29 in good health. The CDR3 runs from the conserved cysteine through the conserved F or W. D genes are given only for firm matches. Part of the rows lack a size; the others show once, few, many or a class for expanded clones.

J | V | D | size | CDR3 | DNA
TRBJ2-1 | TRBV7-2 | TRBD2 | once | CASSFGSGTRGYEQFF | TGTGCCAGCAGCTTCGGGTCCGGGACTAGGGGCTATGAGCAGTTCTTC
TRBJ2-5 | TRBV25-1 | NA | NA | CASSEGIGLTQYF | TGTGCCAGCAGTGAAGGCATAGGGCTGACCCAGTACTTC
TRBJ1-1 | TRBV6-1 | NA | NA | CASSDGGDNTEAFF | TGTGCCAGCAGTGATGGGGGAGATAACACTGAAGCTTTCTTT
TRBJ1-2 | TRBV5-1 | TRBD1 | NA | CASSADTGESNF | TGCGCCAGCAGCGCAGACACAGGGGAAAGTAACTTC
TRBJ2-2 | TRBV9 | NA | NA | CASSVEISQSTGELFF | TGTGCCAGCAGCGTAGAAATTAGCCAAAGCACCGGGGAGCTGTTTTTT
TRBJ1-5 | TRBV5-4 | TRBD1 | NA | CASSLQGVNQPQHF | TGTGCCAGCAGCTTACAGGGGGTGAATCAGCCCCAGCATTTT
TRBJ2-7 | TRBV6-5 | NA | NA | CASSRTGGLDYEQYF | TGTGCCAGCAGTCGTACCGGGGGGCTCGACTACGAGCAGTACTTC
TRBJ2-7 | TRBV14 | TRBD1 | NA | CASSQIDRGHEQYF | TGTGCCAGCAGCCAGATTGACAGGGGTCACGAGCAGTACTTC
TRBJ1-2 | TRBV27 | NA | NA | CASRPLGGHGYTF | TGTGCCAGCAGACCATTGGGGGGCCACGGCTACACCTTC
TRBJ2-5 | TRBV28 | NA | NA | CASSRYRRQETQYF | TGTGCCAGCAGTCGCTACAGGAGACAAGAGACCCAGTACTTC
TRBJ2-1 | TRBV6-4 | TRBD1 | NA | CASRAWTGGYNEQFF | TGTGCCAGCAGGGCCTGGACAGGGGGTTACAATGAGCAGTTCTTC
TRBJ2-3 | TRBV19 | NA | NA | CASSRDSSTDTQYF | TGTGCCAGTAGTCGGGACTCCAGCACAGATACGCAGTATTTT
TRBJ2-3 | TRBV4-2 | NA | few | CASSQGGRTDTQYF | TGTGCCAGCAGCCAAGGGGGCCGCACAGATACGCAGTATTTT
TRBJ1-2 | TRBV7-6 | NA | NA | CASRPTLEGEYGYTF | TGTGCCAGCAGGCCCACCTTAGAGGGGGAATATGGCTACACCTTC
TRBJ2-3 | TRBV19 | NA | once | CASRQGGGDTQYF | TGTGCCAGTAGACAGGGAGGAGGAGATACGCAGTATTTT
TRBJ2-3 | TRBV11-2 | NA | few | CASSSTGRPTDTQYF | TGTGCCAGCAGCTCCACGGGGCGGCCGACAGATACGCAGTATTTT